These 8 T cell receptor beta chains were all obtained from the same sample, sequenced in a study of metastatic and nonmetastatic thyroid tumors. TCRdb re-called the PCR reads with MiXCR. The repertoire holds 5,000 or so clones, with around 30% as singletons. No treatment had been given to any patient before thyroid surgery. Specimen: adjacent normal tissue. The receptors come from a female donor with papillary thyroid cancer or a benign thyroid nodule (not recorded which). Some clones in this sample may be carry-over from other donors' samples.

By its share, this clone is medium-sized. The chain carries TRBV19 and TRBJ1-2, with TRBD1 matching over 10 bases. The J segment lost 2 bases and the V segment lost 8 bases, leaving 5 bases of the junction unmatched. This CDR3 comprises 14 residues. The germline gives CDR1 LNHDA, CDR2 SQIVND (reference sequence). The CDR3 is CASQGQGTNYGYTF. The CDR3 bases are TGTGCCAGTCAGGGACAGGGGACCAACTATGGCTACACCTTC. Variable domain in full (rest from reference TRBV19 and TRBJ1-2): DGGITQSPKYLFRKEGQNVTLSCEQNLNHDAMYWYRQDPGQGLRLIYYSQIVNDFQKGDIAEGYSVSREKKESFPLTVTSAQKNPTAFYLCASQGQGTNYGYTFGSGTRLTVV.

This clone was recorded once. The chain couples TRBV19 to TRBJ2-2; TRBD2 matches 8 bases. V shed 7 bases, J shed 4 bases, and the junction held 17 bases outside the gene matches. The length of the CDR3 is 18 residues. CDR1 is LNHDA, CDR2 SQIVND, per germline (reference sequence). The CDR3 coding sequence is TGTGCCAGTAAGGGGCGAAGTCTGCGGGAGGCTCGCACCGGGGAGCTGTTTTTT. Translated: CASKGRSLREARTGELFF.

This rearrangement joins TRBV3-1 to TRBJ2-3; 9 nucleotides agree with TRBD2. The V gene end was trimmed by 4 bases and the J gene end by 4 bases; junction bases not matched to a gene: 15. The CDR3 runs 18 residues. Germline lookup yields CDR1 LGHDT and CDR2 YNNKEL (reference sequence). The CDR3: CASSRVRGGRAWSDTQYF. The DNA for the CDR3 is TGTGCCAGCAGCCGCGTAAGGGGCGGGAGGGCCTGGTCAGATACGCAGTATTTT.

The rearrangement joins TRBV13 to TRBJ1-2, with D tentatively TRBD1 (5 bases). Per the germline V gene, CDR1 is PRHDT and CDR2 is FYEKMQ (reference sequence). The CDR3 loop spans 16 amino acids. V was clipped by 0 bases and J by 6 bases, with 17 bases between them. The CDR3 nucleotides read TGTGCCAGCAGCTTAGGTTCCGGGACGGTTGGGGATGGCTACACCTTC. This sequence encodes CASSLGSGTVGDGYTF. The full variable domain, its missing parts supplied by reference TRBV13 and TRBJ1-2, is AAGVIQSPRHLIKEKRETATLKCYPIPRHDTVYWYQQGPGQDPQFLISFYEKMQSDKGSIPDRFSAQQFSDYHSELNMSSLELGDSALYFCASSLGSGTVGDGYTFGSGTRLTVV.

With regard to this clone: One end of the junction is discordant with germline, which a read error may explain. The rearrangement uses TRBV7-2 and TRBJ2-7; D gene unclear. The CDR3 totals 14 residues. Per the germline V gene, CDR1 is SGHTA and CDR2 is FQGNSA. CDR3 in DNA: TGTGCCAGCAGCCGACCGTCCTCTTCCTCCGAGCAGTACTTC. Translated: CASSRPSSSSEQYF.

This clone is medium-sized (0.01 to 0.1%). The chain has TRBV19 and TRBJ1-1; possibly TRBD1 for D (5 bases). Trimming shortened V by 4 bases and J by 1 base, and 7 bases separated the two germline ends. Germline CDR1 LNHDA, CDR2 SQIVND (reference sequence). CDR3 length: 13 amino acids. The CDR3 protein is CASSRDWNTEAFF. CDR3 nucleotides: TGTGCCAGTAGTAGGGACTGGAACACTGAAGCTTTCTTT.

This clone ranks as medium-sized. This chain uses TRBV9 with TRBJ2-2; no clear D gene. CDR1 is SGDLS and CDR2 is YYNGEE in the germline V gene. CDR3 size: 13 residues. Trimming shortened V by 0 bases and J by 5 bases, and 5 bases separated the two germline ends. CDR3 nucleotides: TGTGCCAGCAGCGTAGCCACAACCGGGGAGCTGTTTTTT. This encodes CASSVATTGELFF.

By frequency in the sample, this clone is medium-sized. This chain uses TRBV4-3 with TRBJ1-5, with D perhaps matching TRBD1 (5 bases). Germline-derived CDR1 and CDR2 are LGHNA and YSLEER. V lost 4 bases and J 4 bases, leaving 14 bases between the germline ends. The CDR3 is made up of 15 amino acids. The CDR3 sequence is CASSRATGLNQPQHF. Here the CDR3 DNA reads TGCGCCAGCAGCCGAGCAACGGGGCTTAATCAGCCCCAGCATTTT.